The rows below give T cell receptor beta chains drawn from one sample of a study of cytomegalovirus exposure and HLA in healthy donors. Profiled with immunoSEQ multiplex PCR; TCRdb holds only in-frame clones, not every one. This sample has fewer than 200,000 clones, with about four fifths found just once. Sequenced sample: PBMCs. The receptors were gathered from a man in his forties or fifties in good health and CMV-seropositive. The CDR3 runs from the conserved cysteine through the conserved F or W. Each record gives: D gene, J gene, clone size, V gene, CDR3 DNA, CDR3 protein. The D gene is left open where the match is weak. Clone size, where shown, is once, few, many, or a class for clones that have expanded.

d_gene: NA
j_gene: TRBJ2-6
abundance: NA
v_gene: TRBV6-5
CDR3nt: TGTGCCAGTACAGTTTCCTCTGGGGCCAACGTCCTGACTTTC
CDR3aa: CASTVSSGANVLTF

d_gene: TRBD1
j_gene: TRBJ2-7
abundance: NA
v_gene: TRBV29-1
CDR3nt: TGCAGCGTGAAGCCCAGCTCAGGGGGCGAGCAGTACTTC
CDR3aa: CSVKPSSGGEQYF

d_gene: NA
j_gene: TRBJ2-4
abundance: NA
v_gene: TRBV30
CDR3nt: TGTGCCTGGAATTTAGGGAGTGGGGCCAAAAACATTCAGTACTTC
CDR3aa: CAWNLGSGAKNIQYF

d_gene: NA
j_gene: TRBJ2-1
abundance: NA
v_gene: TRBV19
CDR3nt: TGTGCCAGTAGAAAAGGAGGAGCTAGCTCCTACAATGAGCAGTTCTTC
CDR3aa: CASRKGGASSYNEQFF

d_gene: NA
j_gene: TRBJ1-1
abundance: once
v_gene: TRBV4-2
CDR3nt: TGTGCCAGCAGCCAAGACCCCGAGGGCACTGAAGCTTTCTTT
CDR3aa: CASSQDPEGTEAFF

d_gene: NA
j_gene: TRBJ2-7
abundance: NA
v_gene: TRBV7-9
CDR3nt: TGTTCCAGCGGGTCTCCTCTGAGGGAGCAGTACTTC
CDR3aa: CSSGSPLREQYF

d_gene: NA
j_gene: TRBJ1-3
abundance: NA
v_gene: TRBV7-2
CDR3nt: TGTGCCAGCAGCTTCCGTAGGACAGTCTCTGGAAACACCATATATTTT
CDR3aa: CASSFRRTVSGNTIYF

d_gene: TRBD1
j_gene: TRBJ2-7
abundance: few
v_gene: TRBV28
CDR3nt: TGTGCCAGCAGACCCGGACAGGGAACCTACGAGCAGTACTTC
CDR3aa: CASRPGQGTYEQYF

d_gene: NA
j_gene: TRBJ2-7
abundance: NA
v_gene: TRBV30
CDR3nt: TGTGCCTGGAGTATCCAGAACTACGAGCAGTACTTC
CDR3aa: CAWSIQNYEQYF

d_gene: NA
j_gene: TRBJ1-1
abundance: NA
v_gene: TRBV7-9
CDR3nt: TGTGCCAGCATCCCCGGGGGGGGTGGCACTGAAGCTTTCTTT
CDR3aa: CASIPGGGGTEAFF

d_gene: NA
j_gene: TRBJ2-3
abundance: NA
v_gene: TRBV6-6
CDR3nt: TGTGCCAGCCGTGCAGGCACAGATACGCAGTATTTT
CDR3aa: CASRAGTDTQYF

d_gene: TRBD2
j_gene: TRBJ2-7
abundance: NA
v_gene: TRBV4-1
CDR3nt: TGCGCCAGCAGCCAAGCAGCGGGAGTGGCCTACGAGCAGTACTTC
CDR3aa: CASSQAAGVAYEQYF

d_gene: NA
j_gene: TRBJ2-1
abundance: NA
v_gene: TRBV19
CDR3nt: TGTGCCAGTAGTATTGGGAGTACCAATGAGCAGTTCTTC
CDR3aa: CASSIGSTNEQFF

d_gene: NA
j_gene: TRBJ2-7
abundance: NA
v_gene: TRBV27
CDR3nt: TGTGCCAGCAGTTTAGCGGGAATCTCCTACGAGCAGTACTTC
CDR3aa: CASSLAGISYEQYF

d_gene: TRBD1
j_gene: TRBJ1-5
abundance: NA
v_gene: TRBV5-1
CDR3nt: TGCGCCAGCAGCTCGGGGACAGGGGGCGATCAGCCCCAGCATTTT
CDR3aa: CASSSGTGGDQPQHF

d_gene: TRBD1
j_gene: TRBJ1-6
abundance: NA
v_gene: TRBV7-2
CDR3nt: TGTGCCAGCAGCCCGGACAGGGGCAATTCACCCCTCCACTTT
CDR3aa: CASSPDRGNSPLHF

d_gene: NA
j_gene: TRBJ2-7
abundance: NA
v_gene: TRBV27
CDR3nt: TGTGCCAGCAGTCAATTCGCTACCTACGAGCAGTACTTC
CDR3aa: CASSQFATYEQYF

d_gene: NA
j_gene: TRBJ1-2
abundance: NA
v_gene: TRBV30
CDR3nt: TGTGCCTGGAGCCCACAGGGTCGTGGCTACACCTTC
CDR3aa: CAWSPQGRGYTF

d_gene: TRBD2
j_gene: TRBJ2-1
abundance: NA
v_gene: TRBV7-2
CDR3nt: TGTGCCAGCAGCACGACTAGCGGGAAATACAATGAGCAGTTCTTC
CDR3aa: CASSTTSGKYNEQFF

d_gene: NA
j_gene: TRBJ1-2
abundance: NA
v_gene: TRBV7-2
CDR3nt: TGTGCCAGCAGCCCTCTTAACTATGGCTACACCTTC
CDR3aa: CASSPLNYGYTF

d_gene: NA
j_gene: TRBJ1-3
abundance: once
v_gene: TRBV5-6
CDR3nt: TGTGCCAGCAGCTCCACGACAGTCTCTGGAAACACCATATATTTT
CDR3aa: CASSSTTVSGNTIYF

d_gene: TRBD2
j_gene: TRBJ2-7
abundance: NA
v_gene: TRBV4-3
CDR3nt: TGCGCCAGCAGCCATTCTACTAGCGAGATCTACGAGCAGTACTTC
CDR3aa: CASSHSTSEIYEQYF

d_gene: NA
j_gene: TRBJ2-1
abundance: NA
v_gene: TRBV20-1
CDR3nt: TGCAGTGCTATAGCCAACAATGAGCAGTTCTTC
CDR3aa: CSAIANNEQFF

d_gene: NA
j_gene: TRBJ1-2
abundance: NA
v_gene: TRBV2
CDR3nt: TGTGCCAGCAGTGAGTCTTCAGGTCCACGCTATGGCTACACCTTC
CDR3aa: CASSESSGPRYGYTF

d_gene: TRBD2
j_gene: TRBJ2-1
abundance: NA
v_gene: TRBV19
CDR3nt: TGTGCCAGTACCCCCGGGACTAGCGGGAGAAGTGAGCAGTTCTTC
CDR3aa: CASTPGTSGRSEQFF

d_gene: NA
j_gene: TRBJ1-2
abundance: once
v_gene: TRBV4-1
CDR3nt: TGCGCCAGCAGCCAACCAGACGGAGTCCCCTATGGCTACACCTTC
CDR3aa: CASSQPDGVPYGYTF

d_gene: NA
j_gene: TRBJ1-4
abundance: NA
v_gene: TRBV7-2
CDR3nt: TGTGCCAGCAGCTTTGGTCCAGGACTTAATGAAAAACTGTTTTTT
CDR3aa: CASSFGPGLNEKLFF

d_gene: NA
j_gene: TRBJ1-1
abundance: NA
v_gene: TRBV2
CDR3nt: TGTGCCAGCAGAGATCATGGGGGAGGCACTGAAGCTTTCTTT
CDR3aa: CASRDHGGGTEAFF

d_gene: TRBD2
j_gene: TRBJ2-1
abundance: NA
v_gene: TRBV6-8
CDR3nt: TGTGCCAGCAGTTACGTTAGGCTAGCGGGAGTCCCCTACAATGAGCAGTTCTTC
CDR3aa: CASSYVRLAGVPYNEQFF

d_gene: NA
j_gene: TRBJ2-5
abundance: once
v_gene: TRBV11-2
CDR3nt: TGTGCCAGCAGCTTAGTGGGGGCCAGGGTAGAGACCCAGTACTTC
CDR3aa: CASSLVGARVETQYF

d_gene: TRBD2
j_gene: TRBJ2-5
abundance: NA
v_gene: TRBV4-3
CDR3nt: TGCGCCAGCAGCCAAGATACGGGAGGGCCGCAGACCCAGTACTTC
CDR3aa: CASSQDTGGPQTQYF

d_gene: NA
j_gene: TRBJ2-5
abundance: NA
v_gene: TRBV19
CDR3nt: TGTGCCAGTAGTATAAATTCGCGGCAAACAGAGACCCAGTACTTC
CDR3aa: CASSINSRQTETQYF

d_gene: TRBD1
j_gene: TRBJ1-2
abundance: NA
v_gene: TRBV30
CDR3nt: TGTGCCTGGAGTCAACAGGGGGGACACTATGGCTACACCTTC
CDR3aa: CAWSQQGGHYGYTF

d_gene: NA
j_gene: TRBJ2-7
abundance: once
v_gene: TRBV5-4
CDR3nt: TGTGCCAGCAGCTCCCCGACTCGACCCGGAGTTCTGTACTTC
CDR3aa: CASSSPTRPGVLYF

d_gene: NA
j_gene: TRBJ2-7
abundance: NA
v_gene: TRBV19
CDR3nt: TGTGCCAGTAGTATAATGGACTCGAATTACGAGCAGTACTTC
CDR3aa: CASSIMDSNYEQYF

d_gene: TRBD2
j_gene: TRBJ2-1
abundance: NA
v_gene: TRBV19
CDR3nt: TGTGCCAGTAGTACGGGTCTAGCGGGGGGTTACAATGAGCAGTTCTTC
CDR3aa: CASSTGLAGGYNEQFF

d_gene: TRBD1
j_gene: TRBJ2-2
abundance: NA
v_gene: TRBV5-1
CDR3nt: TGCGCCAGCAGCTTGGGGCAGGGGGCCGGGGAGCTGTTTTTT
CDR3aa: CASSLGQGAGELFF

d_gene: NA
j_gene: TRBJ1-1
abundance: NA
v_gene: TRBV19
CDR3nt: TGTGCCAGTAGTACAAAGGGGCAGCACACTGAAGCTTTCTTT
CDR3aa: CASSTKGQHTEAFF

d_gene: TRBD1
j_gene: TRBJ2-3
abundance: NA
v_gene: TRBV2
CDR3nt: TGTGCCAGCAGGGACAGGGGAGATACGCAGTATTTT
CDR3aa: CASRDRGDTQYF

d_gene: NA
j_gene: TRBJ2-2
abundance: NA
v_gene: TRBV5-5
CDR3nt: TGTGCCAGCAGCTTAACACCTAACACCGGGGAGCTGTTTTTT
CDR3aa: CASSLTPNTGELFF

d_gene: NA
j_gene: TRBJ2-1
abundance: NA
v_gene: TRBV30
CDR3nt: TGTGCCTTACAGGGTTCCCCCTACAATGAGCAGTTCTTC
CDR3aa: CALQGSPYNEQFF

d_gene: NA
j_gene: TRBJ1-2
abundance: NA
v_gene: TRBV6-5
CDR3nt: TGTGCCAGCAGTTATAAATCCGGGGTCGGATATGGCTACACCTTC
CDR3aa: CASSYKSGVGYGYTF

d_gene: TRBD2
j_gene: TRBJ2-3
abundance: NA
v_gene: TRBV7-2
CDR3nt: TGTGCCAGCAGCTTAGCCGGAGCGGGAGATGTGGATACGCAGTATTTT
CDR3aa: CASSLAGAGDVDTQYF

d_gene: NA
j_gene: TRBJ1-6
abundance: few
v_gene: TRBV28
CDR3nt: TGTGCCAGCAGTTTATACAGGGAATATAATTCACCCCTCCACTTT
CDR3aa: CASSLYREYNSPLHF

d_gene: TRBD1
j_gene: TRBJ2-3
abundance: NA
v_gene: TRBV11-2
CDR3nt: TGTGCCAGCAGCTCAGGGGGCGGCACAGATACGCAGTATTTT
CDR3aa: CASSSGGGTDTQYF

d_gene: TRBD1
j_gene: TRBJ2-3
abundance: NA
v_gene: TRBV5-1
CDR3nt: TGCGCCAGCAGCTTTGGACAGGGTAGGCCAGATACGCAGTATTTT
CDR3aa: CASSFGQGRPDTQYF

d_gene: TRBD2
j_gene: TRBJ2-7
abundance: NA
v_gene: TRBV7-9
CDR3nt: TGTGCCAGCAGCTTAGCGTTACAAGCGGGAGGACTGGACTTC
CDR3aa: CASSLALQAGGLDF

d_gene: TRBD1
j_gene: TRBJ2-4
abundance: NA
v_gene: TRBV5-3
CDR3nt: TGTGCCAGAAGCTTGACTCTTCGGACAGGGTTGACCAAAAACATTCAGTACTTC
CDR3aa: CARSLTLRTGLTKNIQYF

d_gene: NA
j_gene: TRBJ2-7
abundance: NA
v_gene: TRBV7-2
CDR3nt: TGTGCCAGCAGCTTAGCGGCAGGGTCGACCTACGAGCAGTACTTC
CDR3aa: CASSLAAGSTYEQYF

d_gene: TRBD1
j_gene: TRBJ2-7
abundance: NA
v_gene: TRBV5-1
CDR3nt: TGCGCCAGCAGCAAAGGACAGGATCCTTTAAGCTCCTACGAGCAGTACTTC
CDR3aa: CASSKGQDPLSSYEQYF

d_gene: TRBD1
j_gene: TRBJ1-5
abundance: NA
v_gene: TRBV7-8
CDR3nt: TGTGCCAGCAGCCAGTTAGAGGGGGACAGGGCTCAGCCCCAGCATTTT
CDR3aa: CASSQLEGDRAQPQHF

d_gene: NA
j_gene: TRBJ2-1
abundance: NA
v_gene: TRBV5-4
CDR3nt: TGTGCCAGCAGCTTTGGGCGGGAAAGTTTTGAGCAGTTCTTC
CDR3aa: CASSFGRESFEQFF

d_gene: NA
j_gene: TRBJ2-3
abundance: NA
v_gene: TRBV15
CDR3nt: TGTGCCACCAGCAGAGACGGGAAGGATACGCAGTATTTT
CDR3aa: CATSRDGKDTQYF

d_gene: NA
j_gene: TRBJ2-7
abundance: once
v_gene: TRBV7-9
CDR3nt: TGTGCCAGCAGCTCAACAAACTACGAGCAGTACTTC
CDR3aa: CASSSTNYEQYF

d_gene: TRBD1
j_gene: TRBJ2-7
abundance: NA
v_gene: TRBV29-1
CDR3nt: TGCAGCGCCCAGGACAGGACCACCTACGAGCAGTACTTC
CDR3aa: CSAQDRTTYEQYF

d_gene: NA
j_gene: TRBJ2-7
abundance: NA
v_gene: TRBV11-1
CDR3nt: TGTGCCAGCAGCTTTGCCGGAGACTCCTACGAGCAGTACTTC
CDR3aa: CASSFAGDSYEQYF

d_gene: NA
j_gene: TRBJ2-2
abundance: NA
v_gene: TRBV6-6
CDR3nt: TGTGCCAGCAGTTACCTCCGGGACACCGGGGAGCTGTTTTTT
CDR3aa: CASSYLRDTGELFF

d_gene: NA
j_gene: TRBJ2-3
abundance: NA
v_gene: TRBV11-2
CDR3nt: TGTGCCAGCAGCTTAGATTGGCTAGCTTCCGATACGCAGTATTTT
CDR3aa: CASSLDWLASDTQYF

d_gene: TRBD1
j_gene: TRBJ2-2
abundance: NA
v_gene: TRBV9
CDR3nt: TGTGCCAGCAGCGTATATACAGGGGCCACCGGGGAGCTGTTTTTT
CDR3aa: CASSVYTGATGELFF